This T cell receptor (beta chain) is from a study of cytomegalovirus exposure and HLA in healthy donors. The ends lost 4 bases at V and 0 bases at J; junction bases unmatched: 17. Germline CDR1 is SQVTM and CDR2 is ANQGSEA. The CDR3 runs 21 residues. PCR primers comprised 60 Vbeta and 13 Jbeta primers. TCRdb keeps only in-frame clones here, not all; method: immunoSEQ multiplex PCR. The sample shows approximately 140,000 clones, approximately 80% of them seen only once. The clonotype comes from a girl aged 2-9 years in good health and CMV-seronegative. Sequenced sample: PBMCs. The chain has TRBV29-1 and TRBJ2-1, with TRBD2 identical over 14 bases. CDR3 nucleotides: TGCAGCGTTGTCTTCATCTACCCAAGACTAGCGGGGGGGAACTCCTACAATGAGCAGTTCTTC. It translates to CSVVFIYPRLAGGNSYNEQFF.